The T cell receptor (beta chain) described here comes from a study of CD8 T cells in Susac syndrome. With random hexamers, roughly 0.5 to 1 ug RNA was reverse transcribed. Amplification of TCR beta CDR3 across 54 Vbeta and 13 Jbeta was performed with immunoSEQ multiplex PCR. MiXCR was run by TCRdb on the immunoSEQ multiplex PCR reads, yielding one entry per CDR3 protein. This sample carries 95,000 to 150,000 distinct CDR3 sequences, 85% to 95% of them seen once, and the ten largest clones take roughly 0.3%. Sequencing of TCR beta was performed on blood CD8+ and CD4+ T cells. The multiple sclerosis control group comprised treatment-naive patients with stable or active relapsing-remitting disease. V gave up 2 bases and J gave up 8 bases, with 16 bases separating them. The length of the CDR3 is 15 residues. Germline CDR1 MNHEY, CDR2 SVGAGI.

This receptor was identified in a human donor with multiple sclerosis. Sequencing was carried out using CD8+ T cells from PBMCs. V usage is TRBV6-5 and J usage is TRBJ2-1, with a possible D match to TRBD1 (6 bases). The CDR3 DNA follows: TGTGCCAGCAGTTACGGGCAGGGGCGCCCGGATGAGCAGTTCTTC. Protein: CASSYGQGRPDEQFF.